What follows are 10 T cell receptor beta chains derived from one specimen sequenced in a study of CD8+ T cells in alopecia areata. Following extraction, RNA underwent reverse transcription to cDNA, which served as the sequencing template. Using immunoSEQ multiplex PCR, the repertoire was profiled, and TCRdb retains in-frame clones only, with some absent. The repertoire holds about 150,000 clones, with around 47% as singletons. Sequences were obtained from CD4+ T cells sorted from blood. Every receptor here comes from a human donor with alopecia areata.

CDR3 sequence reads: CASSSGTEYGYTF. CDR3 coding DNA: TGTGCCAGCTCAAGCGGGACGGAATATGGCTACACCTTC. This sequence joins TRBV18 and TRBJ1-2; possible D gene TRBD1, 5 bases. The germline gives CDR1 KGHSH, CDR2 LQKENI. The CDR3 contains 13 residues. V shed 5 bases and J shed 5 bases, with 12 bases lying between them.

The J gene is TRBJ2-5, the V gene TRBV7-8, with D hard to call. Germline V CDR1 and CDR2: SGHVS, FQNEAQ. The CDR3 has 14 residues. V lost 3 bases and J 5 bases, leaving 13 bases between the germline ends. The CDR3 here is CASSFLGPQETQYF. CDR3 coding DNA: TGTGCCAGCAGCTTCCTGGGCCCTCAGGAGACCCAGTACTTC. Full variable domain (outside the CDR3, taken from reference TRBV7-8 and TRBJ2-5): GAGVSQSPRYKVAKRGQDVALRCDPISGHVSLFWYQQALGQGPEFLTYFQNEAQLDKSGLPSDRFFAERPEGSVSTLKIQRTQQEDSAVYLCASSFLGPQETQYFGPGTRLLVL.

CDR3 loop: CASSETGRMDYGYTF. For the CDR3, the DNA is TGTGCCAGCAGCGAGACAGGGAGGATGGACTATGGCTACACCTTC. The V and J genes are TRBV5-6 and TRBJ1-2; 7 positions agree with TRBD1. CDR1 and CDR2 (germline): SGHDT, YYEEEE. The junction had 9 bases not matched to a gene; V was cut back by 4 bases and J by 3 bases. The CDR3 spans 15 residues.

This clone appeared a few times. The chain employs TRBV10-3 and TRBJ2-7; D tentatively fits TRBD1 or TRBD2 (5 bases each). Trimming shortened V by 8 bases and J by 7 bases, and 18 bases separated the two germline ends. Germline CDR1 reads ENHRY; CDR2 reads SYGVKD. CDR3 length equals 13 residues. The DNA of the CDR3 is TGTGCCATCGGCCGGGACCGACCGCGGGAGCAGTACTTC. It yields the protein CAIGRDRPREQYF.

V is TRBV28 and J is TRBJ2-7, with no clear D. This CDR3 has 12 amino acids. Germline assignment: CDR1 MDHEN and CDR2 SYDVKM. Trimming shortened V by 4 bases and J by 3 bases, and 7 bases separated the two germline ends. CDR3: CASSSPGYEQYF. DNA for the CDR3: TGTGCCAGCAGTTCCCCAGGCTACGAGCAGTACTTC.

The CDR3, as DNA: TGTGCCAGCAGCTATGGACAGGGCAATGAGCAGTTCTTC. It yields the protein CASSYGQGNEQFF. The J gene is TRBJ2-1, the V gene TRBV2; 8 nucleotides agree with TRBD1. The V and J ends lost 6 bases and 6 bases, in that order; junction bases with no gene match: 4. CDR3 size: 13 residues. In germline, CDR1 is SNHLY, CDR2 FYNNEI.

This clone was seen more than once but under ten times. The CDR3 loop is CASSSLSGANVLTF. CDR3 sequence (DNA): TGTGCCAGCAGTTCTCTCTCTGGGGCCAACGTCCTGACTTTC. The genes are TRBV27 and TRBJ2-6; D not resolved. CDR3 length: 14 residues. Germline CDR1 is MNHEY and CDR2 is SMNVEV (reference sequence). V gave up 4 bases and J gave up 0 bases, with 4 bases separating them.

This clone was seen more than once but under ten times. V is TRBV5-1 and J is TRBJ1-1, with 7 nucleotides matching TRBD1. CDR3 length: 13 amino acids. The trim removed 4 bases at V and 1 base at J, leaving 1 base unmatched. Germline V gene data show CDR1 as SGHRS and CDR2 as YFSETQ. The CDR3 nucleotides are TGCGCCAGCAGCAGGGACAGGAACACTGAAGCTTTCTTT. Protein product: CASSRDRNTEAFF. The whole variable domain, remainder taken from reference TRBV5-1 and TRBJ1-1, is KAGVTQTPRYLIKTRGQQVTLSCSPISGHRSVSWYQQTPGQGLQFLFEYFSETQRNKGNFPGRFSGRQFSNSRSEMNVSTLELGDSALYLCASSRDRNTEAFFGQGTRLTVV.

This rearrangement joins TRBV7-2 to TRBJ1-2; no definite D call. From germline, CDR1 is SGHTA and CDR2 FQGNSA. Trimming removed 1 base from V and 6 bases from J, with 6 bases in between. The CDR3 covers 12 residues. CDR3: CASSLEGNGYTF. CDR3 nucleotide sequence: TGTGCCAGCAGCTTAGAGGGTAATGGCTACACCTTC.

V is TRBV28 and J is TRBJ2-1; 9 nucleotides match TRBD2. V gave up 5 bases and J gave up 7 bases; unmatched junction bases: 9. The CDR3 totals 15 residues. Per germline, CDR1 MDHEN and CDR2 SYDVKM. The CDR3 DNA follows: TGTGCCAGCAGTCCAACTAGCGGGTGGGGTAATGAGCAGTTCTTC. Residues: CASSPTSGWGNEQFF.